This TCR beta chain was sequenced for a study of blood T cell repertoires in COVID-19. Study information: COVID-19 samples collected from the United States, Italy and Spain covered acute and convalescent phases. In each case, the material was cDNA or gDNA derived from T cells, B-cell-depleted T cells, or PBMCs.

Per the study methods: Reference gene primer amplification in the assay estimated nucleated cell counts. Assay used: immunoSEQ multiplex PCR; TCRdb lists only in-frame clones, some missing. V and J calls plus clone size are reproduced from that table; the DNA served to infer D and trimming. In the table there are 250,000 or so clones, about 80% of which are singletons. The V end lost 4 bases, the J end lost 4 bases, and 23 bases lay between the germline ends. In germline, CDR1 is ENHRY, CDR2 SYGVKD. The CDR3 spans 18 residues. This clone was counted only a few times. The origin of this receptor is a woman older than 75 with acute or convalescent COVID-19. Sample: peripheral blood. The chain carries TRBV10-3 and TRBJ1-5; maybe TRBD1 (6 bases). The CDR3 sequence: CAISGVGVRGLLNQPQHF. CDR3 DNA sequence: TGTGCCATCAGTGGGGTGGGAGTCAGGGGCCTCCTTAATCAGCCCCAGCATTTT.